These 22 T cell receptor beta chains share one sample of origin, sequenced in a study of sequential checkpoint blockade in melanoma. Treatment specified: randomized to nivolumab then ipilimumab (arm A) or the reverse (arm B). Profiled with immunoSEQ multiplex PCR; TCRdb holds only in-frame clones, not every one. Seen here are roughly 8,400 clones, 90% observed once, and the top ten hold roughly 15%. This material consisted of CD8+ T cells sorted from blood (inferred from file names), taken from a patient given nivolumab and ipilimumab in sequence. Receptor source: a human donor with melanoma.

V is TRBV11-2 and J is TRBJ2-7, with TRBD2 matching over 8 bases. The V segment lost 1 base and the J segment 6 bases; nucleotides outside the gene matches: 8. Germline lookup yields CDR1 SGHAT and CDR2 FQNNGV. This CDR3 is built from 15 residues. The CDR3, as DNA: TGTGCCAGCAGCTTAGCGGGAGGGAGGTTGCGCGAGCAGTACTTC. The encoded protein is CASSLAGGRLREQYF.

The chain combines TRBV28 with TRBJ2-7, with TRBD2 identical over 8 bases. Trimming removed 5 bases from V and 5 bases from J; junction bases left unmatched: 11. The germline CDR1 and CDR2 sequences are MDHEN and SYDVKM. This CDR3 contains 15 residues. CDR3: CASSPGLARFDEQYV. CDR3 DNA: TGTGCCAGCAGTCCCGGACTAGCTCGATTCGACGAGCAGTACGTC.

The chain employs TRBV9 and TRBJ1-1; TRBD1 aligns across 8 bases. Germline values: CDR1 SGDLS, CDR2 YYNGEE. The V and J ends lost 6 bases and 6 bases, in that order; junction bases with no gene match: 10. This CDR3 comprises 14 residues. This CDR3 reads CASTGTGGGPEAFF. The CDR3 DNA sequence: TGTGCCAGCACCGGGACAGGTGGTGGTCCTGAAGCTTTCTTT.

The chain carries TRBV11-3 and TRBJ2-7; D gene uncertain. The V end lost 3 bases, the J end lost 3 bases, and 9 bases lay between the germline ends. Germline V gene sequence: CDR1 SGHNT, CDR2 YENEEA. The CDR3 extends over 13 amino acids. The CDR3: CASSFGVDYEQYV. The DNA of the CDR3 is TGTGCCAGCAGCTTCGGAGTCGACTACGAGCAGTACGTC.

This clone was seen once. The chain combines TRBV30 with TRBJ1-1; TRBD1 matches at 7 bases. V shed 3 bases, J shed 4 bases, and the junction held 5 bases outside the gene matches. The germline CDR1 and CDR2 sequences are GTSNPN and SVGIG (reference sequence). The CDR3 length is 13 residues. CDR3 DNA: TGTGCCTGGAGGGAACAGGGGAGCACTGAAGCTTTCTTT. Its protein product is CAWREQGSTEAFF.

The chain carries TRBV6-8 and TRBJ2-7; possible D gene TRBD1, 6 bases. With 4 bases removed from V and 1 base from J, the gap between germline ends came to 14 bases. The CDR3 length is 15 residues. In germline, CDR1 is MNHGY, CDR2 SAAAGT. The CDR3 DNA reads TGTGCCAGCAGTTGTCAGGGGCGGTTATCCTACGAGCAGTACGTC. Its translation: CASSCQGRLSYEQYV.

This clone was seen only once. The rearrangement uses TRBV7-9 and TRBJ2-7, with D possibly being TRBD1 (6 bases). V was cut by 1 base and J by 2 bases, with 6 bases left in between. The CDR3 is made up of 13 amino acids. Germline V gene data show CDR1 as SEHNR and CDR2 as FQNEAQ (reference sequence). In DNA form, the CDR3 reads TGTGCCAGCAGCTTAGGGACAGCCTACGAGCAGTACTTC. As protein: CASSLGTAYEQYF.

V gene TRBV30 combines with J gene TRBJ1-1; D unclear. CDR1 and CDR2 (germline): GTSNPN, SVGIG (reference sequence). Trimming cost V 0 bases and J 1 base, with 6 bases left between them. The CDR3 is 13 amino acids. DNA of the CDR3: TGTGCCTGGAGTGTAAGCACGAACACTGAAGCTTTCTTT. This sequence encodes CAWSVSTNTEAFF. The complete variable domain, with remaining parts taken from reference TRBV30 and TRBJ1-1, reads SQTIHQWPATLVQPVGSPLSLECTVEGTSNPNLYWYRQAAGRGLQLLFYSVGIGQISSEVPQNLSASRPQDRQFILSSKKLLLSDSGFYLCAWSVSTNTEAFFGQGTRLTVV.

This clone was counted a few times. The chain uses TRBV9 and TRBJ1-5, with D uncertain. Germline CDR1 and CDR2: SGDLS and YYNGEE. V lost 4 bases and J 9 bases, leaving 14 bases between the germline ends. CDR3 length: 13 amino acids. CDR3 bases: TGTGCCAGCAGCCTCAGGACTGATTTGCCCCAGCATTTT. It codes for CASSLRTDLPQHF.

This chain uses TRBV29-1 with TRBJ2-7, with 8 bases lining up with TRBD1. This CDR3 region has 16 residues. Trimming cost V 4 bases and J 2 bases; bases outside gene matches: 13. Germline V gives CDR1 SQVTM, CDR2 ANQGSEA. CDR3 DNA: TGCAGCGTTGGAGCTGGACAGGGAGCCCCTACCTACGAGCAGTACTTC. Its translation: CSVGAGQGAPTYEQYF.

This chain connects TRBV14 to TRBJ1-1; 8 nucleotides align to TRBD1. V was pared by 3 bases and J by 7 bases, with 7 bases of the junction left unmatched. Germline V CDR1 and CDR2: SGHDN, FVKESK. The CDR3 consists of 14 residues. CDR3 residues: CASSQTGEGDEAFF. Here the CDR3 DNA reads TGTGCCAGCAGCCAGACAGGGGAGGGAGATGAAGCTTTCTTT.

The chain recombines TRBV19 with TRBJ1-1; D might be TRBD1 (5 bases). The germline V gene has CDR1 LNHDA and CDR2 SQIVND (reference sequence). V gave up 5 bases and J gave up 7 bases, with 11 bases separating them. The CDR3 contains 12 residues. This chain's CDR3 is CASSAQELEAFF. The DNA of the CDR3 is TGTGCCAGTAGTGCACAGGAGCTTGAAGCTTTCTTT.

V usage is TRBV4-2 and J usage is TRBJ2-1; 15 bases agree with TRBD2. CDR1 is LGHNA and CDR2 is YNFKEQ in the germline V gene. This CDR3 comprises 16 residues. Trimming cost V 0 bases and J 7 bases; bases outside gene matches: 1. The CDR3 region is CASSQDGTSGGNEQFF. The CDR3 DNA reads as TGTGCCAGCAGCCAAGATGGGACTAGCGGGGGGAATGAGCAGTTCTTC.

V usage is TRBV5-1 and J usage is TRBJ2-7; 7 nucleotides align to TRBD1. Germline CDR1 reads SGHRS; CDR2 reads YFSETQ. V lost 0 bases to trimming and J lost 0 bases; unmatched junction nucleotides: 0. This CDR3 contains 14 residues. This CDR3 reads CASSLGQGSYEQYF. CDR3 in DNA: TGCGCCAGCAGCTTGGGACAGGGCTCCTACGAGCAGTACTTC.

The rearrangement uses TRBV6-6 and TRBJ2-7; 10 bases agree with TRBD2. Per germline, CDR1 MNHNY and CDR2 SVGAGI (reference sequence). The junction had 9 bases not matched to a gene; V was cut back by 4 bases and J by 3 bases. This CDR3 spans 16 amino acids. The CDR3 DNA reads as TGTGCCAGCAGTTCCTATCCTAGCGGGAGTAACTACGAGCAGTACTTC. This gives the protein CASSSYPSGSNYEQYF.

This rearrangement joins TRBV19 to TRBJ2-7; TRBD2 might be the D (6 bases). This CDR3 has 13 residues. Germline CDR1 LNHDA, CDR2 SQIVND (reference sequence). V lost 6 bases to trimming and J lost 6 bases, with 15 bases between them. The CDR3 protein is CASSPFLGGEQYF. In nucleotides, the CDR3 is TGTGCCAGTAGCCCATTCTTGGGGGGCGAGCAGTACTTC.

J is TRBJ1-2 and V is TRBV19; 10 bases line up with TRBD1. Germline-derived CDR1 and CDR2 are LNHDA and SQIVND (reference sequence). Trimming at V came to 9 bases and at J to 7 bases, leaving 5 bases not matched to a gene. The CDR3 loop spans 12 amino acids. This CDR3 is CASRQGALGYTF. CDR3 in DNA: TGTGCCAGCAGACAGGGGGCGCTTGGCTACACCTTC.

The genes are TRBV7-3 and TRBJ2-3; the D gene is possibly TRBD2 (5 bases). Germline assignment: CDR1 SGHTA and CDR2 FQGTGA. The CDR3 extends over 14 amino acids. V shed 5 bases and J shed 4 bases, with 13 bases lying between them. CDR3 loop: CASSQRLWADTQYF. The CDR3 nucleotides read TGTGCCAGCAGCCAGCGGTTGTGGGCAGATACGCAGTATTTT.

This chain links TRBV29-1 with TRBJ2-5, with 8 bases identical to TRBD2. Looked up from germline, CDR1 is SQVTM and CDR2 is ANQGSEA. The junction had 4 bases not matched to a gene; V was cut back by 1 base and J by 0 bases. The CDR3 has 15 residues. The CDR3 region has the DNA TGCAGCGTTGAAGGGATAGCGGGGAACCAAGAGACCCAGTACTTC. Translating gives CSVEGIAGNQETQYF. Using reference TRBV29-1 and TRBJ2-5 for the parts outside the CDR3, the full variable domain is SAVISQKPSRDICQRGTSLTIQCQVDSQVTMMFWYRQQPGQSLTLIATANQGSEATYESGFVIDKFPISRPNLTFSTLTVSNMSPEDSSIYLCSVEGIAGNQETQYFGPGTRLLVL.

This chain uses TRBV7-3 with TRBJ2-1; TRBD1 aligns across 11 bases. This CDR3 has 15 residues. The V and J ends lost 6 bases and 8 bases, in that order; junction bases with no gene match: 9. Germline V gene lookup returns CDR1 SGHTA and CDR2 FQGTGA. DNA of the CDR3: TGTGCCAGCAGTCGGGACAGGGGGTGGGGTGATGAGCAGTTCTTC. It translates to CASSRDRGWGDEQFF.

Only one count was recorded for this clone. V and J are TRBV19 and TRBJ2-1; 12 bases match TRBD2. Germline trimming cut 5 bases from V and 4 bases from J; bases unmatched to any gene: 6. The CDR3 contains 16 residues. The germline V gene has CDR1 LNHDA and CDR2 SQIVND (reference sequence). The CDR3 nucleotides read TGTGCCAGTAGTGCCCTACTAGCGGGGGGTTACAATGAGCAGTTCTTC. As protein: CASSALLAGGYNEQFF.

This sequence joins TRBV5-1 and TRBJ1-1; D remains unclear. The germline CDR1 and CDR2 sequences are SGHRS and YFSETQ. This CDR3 is built from 13 residues. The V end lost 2 bases, the J end lost 0 bases, and 5 bases lay between the germline ends. CDR3 protein: CASSLTVNTEAFF. Written as DNA, the CDR3 is TGCGCCAGCAGCTTAACGGTGAACACTGAAGCTTTCTTT.